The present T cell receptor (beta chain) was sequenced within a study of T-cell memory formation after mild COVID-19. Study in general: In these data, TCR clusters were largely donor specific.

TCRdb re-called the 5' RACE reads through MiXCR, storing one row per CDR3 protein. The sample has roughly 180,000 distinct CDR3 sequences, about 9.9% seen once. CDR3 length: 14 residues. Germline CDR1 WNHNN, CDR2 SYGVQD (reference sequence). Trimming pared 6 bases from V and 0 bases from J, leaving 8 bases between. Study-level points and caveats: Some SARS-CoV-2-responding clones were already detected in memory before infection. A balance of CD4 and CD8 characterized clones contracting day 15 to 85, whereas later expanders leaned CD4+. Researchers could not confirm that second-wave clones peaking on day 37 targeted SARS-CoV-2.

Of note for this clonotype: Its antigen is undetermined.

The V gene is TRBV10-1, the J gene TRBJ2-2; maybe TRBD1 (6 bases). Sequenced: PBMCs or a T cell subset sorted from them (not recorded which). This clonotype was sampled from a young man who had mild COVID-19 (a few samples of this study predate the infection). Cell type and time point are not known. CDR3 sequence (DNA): TGCGCCAGCAGCAGGGGCGCGAACACCGGGGAGCTGTTTTTT. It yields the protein CASSRGANTGELFF.